Given below is one TCR beta chain in context. Its antigen is unknown. Time point defined: cycle 4 day 1 (C4D1), after less than 7 weeks of nivolumab. All trial patients relapsed after autologous stem cell transplantation. Negative selection with magnetic separation was used to purify CD4+ T cells from thawed PBMCs. The source of the sample is a study of PD-1 blockade in classical Hodgkin lymphoma. Whole-study findings and limits: Complete responders had baseline diversity similar to newly diagnosed patients.

The V gene's germline CDR1 is SNHLY and CDR2 FYNNEI. The CDR3 is made up of 14 amino acids. V was cut by 7 bases and J by 3 bases, with 15 bases left in between. Clones were read by immunoSEQ multiplex PCR, and TCRdb kept only the in-frame ones, dropping some. The table has about 13,000 clones, roughly 80% seen once. Sequencing was performed on CD4+ T cells from blood, taken before the fourth cycle of nivolumab. This sequence originates from a human donor with classical Hodgkin lymphoma. The chain employs TRBV2 and TRBJ1-2; D gene ambiguous. CDR3 loop: CASTLEETYYGYTF. The CDR3 nucleotides are TGTGCCAGCACCCTCGAGGAGACTTACTATGGCTACACCTTC.